This TCR beta chain was retrieved from a study of CD8+CD57+ T cells in acquired aplastic anemia. On the study more broadly: Sorted cells (CD4+ and CD8+) yielded DNA amounts that averaged about 3.1 ug. Where healthy donors were concerned, CD4+ cells averaged around 9.9 million reads.

Whole-study results and caveats: Controls and patients did not differ significantly in CD8+ Simpson's diversity. Sharing between patients and controls was observed for about 27 CD8+ CDR3 sequences.

CDR3 and TCR beta VDJ profiling relied on a genomic DNA template. A single record per CDR3 protein comes from TCRdb applying MiXCR to the reads. The sample records approximately 170,000 distinct CDR3 sequences, 54% being singletons. Trimming cost V 5 bases and J 4 bases, with 6 bases left between them. Germline V gives CDR1 SNHLY, CDR2 FYNNEI. The CDR3 has 12 residues. About this clonotype: Antigen specificity is unknown.

The sequence derives from a human donor in good health, serving as a control. The gene calls are TRBV2 and TRBJ1-5; D call uncertain. Sequencing used sorted CD4+, CD8+, or CD8+CD57+ T cells (not recorded which) from PBMCs. The CDR3 region has the DNA TGTGCCAGCAGTCCGCATAATCAGCCCCAGCATTTT. Its protein is CASSPHNQPQHF.